One T cell receptor (beta chain) is described in this entry. What it recognizes is unknown. 5'-RACE, quantitative and with molecular barcodes, yielded the TCR beta libraries. A single record per CDR3 protein comes from TCRdb applying MiXCR to the 5' RACE reads. The sample records 200,000 to 300,000 distinct CDR3 sequences, 8.6% being singletons. The sample belongs to a study of CD8 T cells in ankylosing spondylitis. Study results and limitations: Blood from ankylosing spondylitis patients appeared to carry a characteristic roughly 8-variant TCR beta motif. Disease-linked clones had a CD8+ phenotype and relatively low frequency in peripheral blood. Reports say disease-linked clones showed up significantly more in matched ankylosing spondylitis synovial fluid.

Material for sequencing was blood, either unsorted or a sorted T cell fraction (not recorded which). This TCR derives from a male donor with ankylosing spondylitis or in good health (not recorded which).

CDR3 in amino acids: CASSLWGTGANVLTF. Written as DNA, the CDR3 is TGTGCCAGCAGCCTATGGGGTACCGGGGCCAACGTCCTGACTTTC. The chain couples TRBV7-9 to TRBJ2-6; no clear D gene. V was cut by 5 bases and J by 4 bases, with 12 bases left in between. Germline CDR1 SEHNR, CDR2 FQNEAQ (reference sequence). This CDR3 comprises 15 residues. Full variable domain (missing parts from reference TRBV7-9 and TRBJ2-6): DTGVSQNPRHKITKRGQNVTFRCDPISEHNRLYWYRQTLGQGPEFLTYFQNEAQLEKSRLLSDRFSAERPKGSFSTLEIQRTEQGDSAMYLCASSLWGTGANVLTFGAGSRLTVL.